A single sample gave rise to the 4 T cell receptor beta chains below, sequenced in a study of T cells after yellow fever vaccination. One entry per CDR3 protein results from TCRdb running MiXCR on the 5' RACE reads. This table has roughly 240,000 distinct CDR3 sequences, roughly 6.2% appearing once. Source: CD4+ T cells sorted from PBMCs, taken on the day of the yellow fever booster vaccination. The receptor source for this set is a man aged 25 to 40 who received the YFV17D yellow fever vaccine.

In its sample, this clonotype was seen many times. The chain carries TRBV28 and TRBJ2-7; D unresolved. V shed 8 bases and J shed 4 bases, with 6 bases lying between them. Germline V gene lookup returns CDR1 MDHEN and CDR2 SYDVKM. This CDR3 contains 10 residues. The CDR3 spells CASGSYEQYF. The CDR3 DNA follows: TGTGCCAGCGGGTCTTACGAGCAGTACTTC.

This clonotype was counted between two and nine times. This rearrangement joins TRBV7-2 to TRBJ2-5, with a tentative D call TRBD2 (5 bases). V shed 5 bases and J shed 5 bases, with 18 bases lying between them. The CDR3 is made up of 15 amino acids. CDR1 and CDR2 (germline): SGHTA, FQGNSA. The CDR3 nucleotides are TGTGCCAGCAGCCCCCAAGTCGGGGTCGGCGAGACCCAGTACTTC. Translating it yields CASSPQVGVGETQYF.

In this sample, this clonotype turned up a few times. This chain connects TRBV5-1 to TRBJ2-7; TRBD2 agrees at 7 bases. The CDR3 totals 12 residues. V dropped 4 bases and J dropped 4; count of bases not matched to a gene: 2. CDR1 is SGHRS and CDR2 is YFSETQ in the germline V gene. The CDR3 DNA sequence: TGCGCCAGCAGCAGGACTAGATACGAGCAGTACTTC. Translated, it gives CASSRTRYEQYF.

At least ten counts were recorded for this clonotype. The rearrangement links TRBV12-3 or TRBV12-4 to TRBJ2-2; D gene uncertain. The CDR3 is 14 residues long. V was clipped by 7 bases and J by 4 bases, with 13 bases between them. CDR3 coding DNA: TGTGCCAGCAACATAGCCGGTATCACCGGGGAGCTGTTTTTT. Translation: CASNIAGITGELFF.